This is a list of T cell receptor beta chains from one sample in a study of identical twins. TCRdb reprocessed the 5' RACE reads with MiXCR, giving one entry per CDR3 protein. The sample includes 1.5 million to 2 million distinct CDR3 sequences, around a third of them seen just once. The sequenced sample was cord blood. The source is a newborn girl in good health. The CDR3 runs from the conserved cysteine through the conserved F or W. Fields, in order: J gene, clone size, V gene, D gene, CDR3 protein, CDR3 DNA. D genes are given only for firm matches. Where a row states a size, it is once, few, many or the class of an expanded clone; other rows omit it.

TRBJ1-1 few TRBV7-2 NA CASSPQLGTHTEAFF TGTGCCAGCAGCCCGCAATTGGGGACACACACTGAAGCTTTCTTT
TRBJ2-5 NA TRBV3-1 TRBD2 CASSLGTSGRYLQETQYF TGTGCCAGCAGCCTTGGGACTAGCGGGAGATATTTACAAGAGACCCAGTACTTC
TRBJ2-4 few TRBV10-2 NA CASSEVLGAIQYF TGCGCCAGCAGTGAAGTCCTAGGGGCCATTCAGTACTTC
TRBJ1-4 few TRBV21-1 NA CASSKEFWQGEKLFF TGTGCCAGCAGCAAAGAATTTTGGCAGGGTGAAAAACTGTTTTTT
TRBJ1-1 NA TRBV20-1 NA CSARGLGDTEAFF TGCAGTGCTAGGGGGTTGGGGGACACTGAAGCTTTCTTT
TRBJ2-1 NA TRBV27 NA CASALGGFQETQFF TGTGCCAGCGCTCTTGGGGGGTTTCAAGAGACCCAGTTCTTC
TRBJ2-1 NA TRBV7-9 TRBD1 CASSPPTGRDIEQFF TGTGCCAGCAGCCCCCCGACAGGGCGAGACATTGAGCAGTTCTTC
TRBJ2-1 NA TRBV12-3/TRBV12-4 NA CASSPIHNEQFF TGTGCCAGCAGTCCAATTCACAATGAGCAGTTCTTC
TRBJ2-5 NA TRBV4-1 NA CASSQGGQTQYF TGCGCCAGCAGCCAAGGCGGGCAGACCCAGTACTTC
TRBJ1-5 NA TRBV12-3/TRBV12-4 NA CASSAGRANSNQPQHF TGTGCCAGCAGTGCCGGCAGAGCTAATAGCAATCAGCCCCAGCATTTT
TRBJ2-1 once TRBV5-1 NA CASIGVYNEQFF TGCGCCAGCATAGGCGTATACAATGAGCAGTTCTTC
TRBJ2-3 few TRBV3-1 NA CASSESSRNTDTQYF TGTGCCAGCAGCGAATCTAGCAGGAACACAGATACGCAGTATTTT
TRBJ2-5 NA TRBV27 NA CASSPRPLEQYF TGTGCCAGCAGTCCCCGGCCTCTTGAGCAGTACTTC
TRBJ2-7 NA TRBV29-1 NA CSVEDRDGTYEQYF TGCAGCGTTGAAGACCGGGACGGGACCTACGAGCAGTACTTC
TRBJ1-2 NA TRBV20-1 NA CSALPDRNYGYTF TGCAGTGCACTCCCGGACAGAAACTATGGCTACACCTTC
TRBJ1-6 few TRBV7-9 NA CASSLAAGTGSPLHF TGTGCCAGCAGCTTAGCCGCCGGAACGGGTTCACCCCTCCACTTT
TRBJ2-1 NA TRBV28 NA CASSLKQSLGDEQFF TGTGCCAGCAGTTTAAAGCAGTCCCTAGGCGATGAGCAGTTCTTC